This T cell receptor (beta chain) was sequenced for a study of blood T cells in healthy people across ages. Points from the study as a whole: Roughly linear declines in TCR beta diversity per million T cells occurred with age. Calculation of diversity from one million T cells yielded estimates considered to be underestimates.

Using a J-beta primer mix together with a sample-barcoded 5' primer, a second PCR was run for about 7 to 12 cycles. Unique molecular identifiers of 12 random nucleotides labeled each cDNA. MiXCR, applied by TCRdb to the 5' RACE reads, yields one record per CDR3 protein. Of some 1.5 million distinct CDR3 sequences listed, roughly 28% were seen once; the top ten hold 7.7%. A remark on this clonotype: Antigen unknown. Possible read error: a much larger clone is one base away.

There were healthy Caucasian individuals from Russia, aged 6 to 90, serving as donors. The receptor was derived from a woman in her 30s in good health. Sequenced: blood.

CDR3 sequence (DNA): TGTGCCAGCAGCTTGGTGGGGAGGCACAATGAGCAGTTCTTC. Protein sequence: CASSLVGRHNEQFF. V and J are TRBV5-6 and TRBJ2-1; a weak D match, TRBD2 (6 bases). This CDR3 comprises 14 residues. From germline, CDR1 is SGHDT and CDR2 YYEEEE. Trimming took 0 bases from V and 5 from J, leaving 9 bases between them.